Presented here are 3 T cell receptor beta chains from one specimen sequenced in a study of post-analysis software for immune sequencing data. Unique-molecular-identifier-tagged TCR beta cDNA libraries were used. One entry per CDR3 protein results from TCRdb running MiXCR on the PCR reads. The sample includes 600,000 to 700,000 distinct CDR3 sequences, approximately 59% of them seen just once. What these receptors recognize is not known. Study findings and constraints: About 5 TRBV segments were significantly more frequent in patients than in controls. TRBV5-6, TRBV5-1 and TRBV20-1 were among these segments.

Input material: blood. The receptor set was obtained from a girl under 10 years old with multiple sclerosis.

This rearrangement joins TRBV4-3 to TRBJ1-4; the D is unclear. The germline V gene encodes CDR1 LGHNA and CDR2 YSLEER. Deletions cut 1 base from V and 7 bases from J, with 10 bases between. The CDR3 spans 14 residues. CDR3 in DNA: TGCGCCAGCAGCCAAGTGACGGAGTCTGAAAAACTGTTTTTT. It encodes CASSQVTESEKLFF.

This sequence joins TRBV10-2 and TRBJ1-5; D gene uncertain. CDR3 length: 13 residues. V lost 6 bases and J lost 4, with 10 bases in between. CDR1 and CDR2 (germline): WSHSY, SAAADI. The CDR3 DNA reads TGCGCCAGCAGGGAGAGCCTTAATCAGCCCCAGCATTTT. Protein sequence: CASRESLNQPQHF.

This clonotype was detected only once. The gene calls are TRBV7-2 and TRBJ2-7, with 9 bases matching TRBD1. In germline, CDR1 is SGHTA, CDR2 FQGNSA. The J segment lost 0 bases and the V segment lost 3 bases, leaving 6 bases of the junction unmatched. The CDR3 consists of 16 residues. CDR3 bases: TGTGCCAGCAGCTTCGCCGGGACAGGGAGCTCCTACGAGCAGTACTTC. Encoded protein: CASSFAGTGSSYEQYF. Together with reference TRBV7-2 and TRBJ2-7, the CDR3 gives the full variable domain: GAGVSQSPSNKVTEKGKDVELRCDPISGHTALYWYRQSLGQGLEFLIYFQGNSAPDKSGLPSDRFSAERTGGSVSTLTIQRTQQEDSAVYLCASSFAGTGSSYEQYFGPGTRLTVT.